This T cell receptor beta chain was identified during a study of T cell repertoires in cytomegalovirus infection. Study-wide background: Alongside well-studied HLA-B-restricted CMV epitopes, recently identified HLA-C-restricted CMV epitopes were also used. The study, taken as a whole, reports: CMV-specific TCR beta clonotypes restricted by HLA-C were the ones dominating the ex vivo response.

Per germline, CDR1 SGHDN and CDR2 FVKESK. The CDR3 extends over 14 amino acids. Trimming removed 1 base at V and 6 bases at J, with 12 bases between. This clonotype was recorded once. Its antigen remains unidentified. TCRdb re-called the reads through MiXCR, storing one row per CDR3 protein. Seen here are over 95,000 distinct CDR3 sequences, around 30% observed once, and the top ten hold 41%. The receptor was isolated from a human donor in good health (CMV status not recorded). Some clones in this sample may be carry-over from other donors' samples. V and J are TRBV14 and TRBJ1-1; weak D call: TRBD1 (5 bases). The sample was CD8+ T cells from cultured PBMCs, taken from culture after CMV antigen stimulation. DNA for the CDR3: TGTGCCAGCAGCCAAGGTCAGGGACCTTCTGAAGCTTTCTTT. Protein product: CASSQGQGPSEAFF. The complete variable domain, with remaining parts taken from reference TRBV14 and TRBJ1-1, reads EAGVTQFPSHSVIEKGQTVTLRCDPISGHDNLYWYRRVMGKEIKFLLHFVKESKQDESGMPNNRFLAERTGGTYSTLKVQPAELEDSGVYFCASSQGQGPSEAFFGQGTRLTVV.